The rows below give T cell receptor beta chains drawn from one sample of a study of blood T cell repertoires in COVID-19. TCRdb's copy holds only in-frame clones and misses some; the assay was immunoSEQ multiplex PCR. The sample gives approximately 300,000 clones, around 88% of which show up once; about 1.2% is in the top ten. Sequencing input: peripheral blood. The source is a woman between 50 and 59 years old with acute or convalescent COVID-19. CDR3s include the opening cysteine and the closing phenylalanine or tryptophan. D genes are given only for firm matches. Some rows have no size entry. The others give once, few or many, or a class for an expanded clone.

abundance	v_gene	j_gene	d_gene	CDR3nt	CDR3aa
-	TRBV19	TRBJ1-2	-	TGTGCCAGTAGTAATCGCTATGGCTACACCTTC	CASSNRYGYTF
-	TRBV30	TRBJ1-2	-	TGTGCCTGGAGTTCACAGTTTGGTGGCTACACCTTC	CAWSSQFGGYTF
-	TRBV19	TRBJ1-3	TRBD1	TGTGCCAGCGAAGACAGGGCTGGAAACACCATATATTTT	CASEDRAGNTIYF
once	TRBV18	TRBJ2-5	TRBD1	TGTGCCAGCTCACCGGGGATGGGGACAGGGGAGACCCAGTACTTC	CASSPGMGTGETQYF
-	TRBV9	TRBJ1-6	-	TGTGCCAGCAGCGTAGATACAGGGCCCTCACCCCTCCACTTT	CASSVDTGPSPLHF
-	TRBV5-1	TRBJ1-3	TRBD1	TGCGCCAGCAGCTTGACAGGGGGCGCGTATGATGGAAACACCATATATTTT	CASSLTGGAYDGNTIYF
-	TRBV30	TRBJ1-3	-	TGTGCCTGGAGTGCCGGGGGGTCCGGAAACACCATATATTTT	CAWSAGGSGNTIYF
many	TRBV5-6	TRBJ1-1	TRBD1	TGTGCCAGCAGCTTTAGCGGACAGGGCGATACTGAAGCTTTCTTT	CASSFSGQGDTEAFF
once	TRBV9	TRBJ2-3	TRBD1	TGTGCCAGCAGCACCCCTCGACAGGGGAGCACAGATACGCAGTATTTT	CASSTPRQGSTDTQYF
-	TRBV6-5	TRBJ1-1	-	TGTGCCAGCAGTTTAGCAACAGGGTGGATGAGCACTGAAGCTTTCTTT	CASSLATGWMSTEAFF
-	TRBV13	TRBJ2-3	TRBD2	TGTGCCAGCAGCTTAGGGGCGGGAGGGCCCCTGTCTACGCAGTATTTT	CASSLGAGGPLSTQYF
-	TRBV9	TRBJ2-3	-	TGTGCCAGCAGCGGGCTCACAGATACGCAGTATTTT	CASSGLTDTQYF
once	TRBV3-1/TRBV3-2	TRBJ2-5	TRBD1	TGTGCCAGCAGCCAAGATCTCGGCAGGGGGCAGACCCAGTACTTC	CASSQDLGRGQTQYF
once	TRBV7-9	TRBJ2-3	TRBD2	TGTGCCAGCAGCTTGACTAGCGGAGGGGGAGATACGCAGTATTTT	CASSLTSGGGDTQYF
few	TRBV5-8	TRBJ1-1	TRBD1	TGTGCCAGCAGACCCGGGACAGGGATTGACGTACACACTGAAGCTTTCTTT	CASRPGTGIDVHTEAFF
-	TRBV6-5	TRBJ2-3	TRBD1	TGTGCCAGCAGTCCAGGACAGGGTGTAACAGATACGCAGTATTTT	CASSPGQGVTDTQYF
-	TRBV25-1	TRBJ1-2	TRBD1	TGTGCCAGCAGTGCGACGGACAGGGGGCAATTGGATGGCTACACCTTC	CASSATDRGQLDGYTF
-	TRBV19	TRBJ1-1	-	TGTGCCAGTAGTATTAGCACGAACACTGAAGCTTTCTTT	CASSISTNTEAFF
-	TRBV11-2	TRBJ2-1	-	TGTGCCAGCAGCTTAAAATCCGGCAATGAGCAGTTCTTC	CASSLKSGNEQFF
-	TRBV6-5	TRBJ2-1	TRBD2	TGTGCCAGCAGTTCAAGACTAGCTAACAATGAGCAGTTCTTC	CASSSRLANNEQFF
-	TRBV5-1	TRBJ1-2	-	TGCGCCAGCAGCTTGGAAGACCGGGATGGCTATGGCTACACCTTC	CASSLEDRDGYGYTF
-	TRBV19	TRBJ2-1	TRBD2	TGTGCCAGTAGTAGCCTAAGCGGGATCGGAAATGAGCAGTTCTTC	CASSSLSGIGNEQFF
-	TRBV7-2	TRBJ1-1	-	TGTGCCAGCAGCTTAAGGAGAAACACTGAAGCTTTCTTT	CASSLRRNTEAFF